This entry is about one T cell receptor (beta chain). This entry comes from a study of cytotoxic CD8 clonotypes in ibrutinib-treated CLL. The protocol was immunoSEQ multiplex PCR, while the TCRdb copy is restricted to in-frame clones and leaves out a portion. The sample records around 33,000 clones, 49% being singletons. The sequence was obtained from a human donor with chronic lymphocytic leukemia. This material consisted of PBMCs, taken before ibrutinib treatment.

DNA of the CDR3: TGTGCCAGCAGCTTGGCCGGGGGCGTGGATTCACCCCTCCACTTT. This encodes CASSLAGGVDSPLHF. The chain carries TRBV5-8 and TRBJ1-6; maybe TRBD1 (6 bases). The germline gives CDR1 SGHTS, CDR2 YDEGEE. V was shortened by 0 bases and J by 8 bases, with 12 bases between the two germline ends. This CDR3 comprises 15 residues.